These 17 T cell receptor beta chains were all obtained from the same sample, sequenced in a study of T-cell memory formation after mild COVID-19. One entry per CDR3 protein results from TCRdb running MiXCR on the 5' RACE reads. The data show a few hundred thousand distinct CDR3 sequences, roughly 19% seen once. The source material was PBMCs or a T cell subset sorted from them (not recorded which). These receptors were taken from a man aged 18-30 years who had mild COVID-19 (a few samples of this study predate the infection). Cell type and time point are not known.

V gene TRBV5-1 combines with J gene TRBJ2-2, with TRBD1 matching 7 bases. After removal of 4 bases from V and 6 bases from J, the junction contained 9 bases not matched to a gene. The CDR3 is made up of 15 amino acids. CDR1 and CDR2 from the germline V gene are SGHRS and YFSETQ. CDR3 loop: CASSVTGLYAGELFF. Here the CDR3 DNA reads TGCGCCAGCAGCGTGACAGGGTTATATGCCGGGGAGCTGTTTTTT.

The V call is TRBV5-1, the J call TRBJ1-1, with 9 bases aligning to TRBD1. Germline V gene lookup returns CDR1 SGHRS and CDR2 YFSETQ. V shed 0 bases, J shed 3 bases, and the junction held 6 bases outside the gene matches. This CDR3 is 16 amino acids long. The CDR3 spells CASSLANRGRDTEAFF. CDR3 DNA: TGCGCCAGCAGCTTGGCGAACAGGGGGCGGGACACTGAAGCTTTCTTT.

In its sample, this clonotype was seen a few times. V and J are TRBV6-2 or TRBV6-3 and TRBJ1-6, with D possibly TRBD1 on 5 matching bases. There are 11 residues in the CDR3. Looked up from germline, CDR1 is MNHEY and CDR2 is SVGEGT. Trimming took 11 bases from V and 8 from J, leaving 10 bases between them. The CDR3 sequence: CAGGVDSPLHF. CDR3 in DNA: TGTGCCGGAGGGGTAGATTCACCCCTCCACTTT.

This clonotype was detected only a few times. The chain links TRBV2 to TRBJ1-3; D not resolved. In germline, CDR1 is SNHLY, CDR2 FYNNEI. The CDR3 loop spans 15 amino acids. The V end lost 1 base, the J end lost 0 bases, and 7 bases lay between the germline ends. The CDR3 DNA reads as TGTGCCAGCAGTGAAGGCCCCAGCTCTGGAAACACCATATATTTT. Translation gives CASSEGPSSGNTIYF.

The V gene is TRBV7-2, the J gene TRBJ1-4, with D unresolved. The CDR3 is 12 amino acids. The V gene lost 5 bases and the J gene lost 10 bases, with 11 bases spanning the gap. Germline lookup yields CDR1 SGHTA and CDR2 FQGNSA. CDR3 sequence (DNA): TGTGCCAGCAGCCTTGAGGTCGGAAAACTGTTTTTT. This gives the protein CASSLEVGKLFF.

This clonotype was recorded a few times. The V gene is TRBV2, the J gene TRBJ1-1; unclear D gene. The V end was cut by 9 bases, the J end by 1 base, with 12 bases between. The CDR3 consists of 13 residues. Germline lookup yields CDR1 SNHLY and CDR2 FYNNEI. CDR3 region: CASTTNENTEAFF. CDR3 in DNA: TGTGCCAGTACTACAAACGAGAACACTGAAGCTTTCTTT. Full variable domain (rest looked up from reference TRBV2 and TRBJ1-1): EPEVTQTPSHQVTQMGQEVILRCVPISNHLYFYWYRQILGQKVEFLVSFYNNEISEKSEIFDDQFSVERPDGSNFTLKIRSTKLEDSAMYFCASTTNENTEAFFGQGTRLTVV.

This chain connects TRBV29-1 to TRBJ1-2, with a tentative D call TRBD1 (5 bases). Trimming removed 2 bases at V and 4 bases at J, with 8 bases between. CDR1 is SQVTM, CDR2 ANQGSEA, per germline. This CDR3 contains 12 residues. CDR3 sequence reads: CSVERQSYGYTF. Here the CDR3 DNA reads TGCAGCGTTGAAAGACAGTCCTATGGCTACACCTTC.

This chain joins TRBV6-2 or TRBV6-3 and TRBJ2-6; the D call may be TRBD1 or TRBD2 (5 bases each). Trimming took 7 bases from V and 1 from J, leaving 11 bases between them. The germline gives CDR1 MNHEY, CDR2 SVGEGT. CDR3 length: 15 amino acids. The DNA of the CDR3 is TGTGCCAGCAACCGAGGGACGTCTGGGGCCAACGTCCTGACTTTC. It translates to CASNRGTSGANVLTF.

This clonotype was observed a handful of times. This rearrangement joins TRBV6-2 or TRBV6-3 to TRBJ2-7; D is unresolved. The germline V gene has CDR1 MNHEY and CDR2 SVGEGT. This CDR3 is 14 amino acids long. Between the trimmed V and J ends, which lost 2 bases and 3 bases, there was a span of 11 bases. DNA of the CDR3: TGTGCCAGCAGTTACGATCAGAGTCTCTACGAGCAGTACTTC. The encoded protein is CASSYDQSLYEQYF.

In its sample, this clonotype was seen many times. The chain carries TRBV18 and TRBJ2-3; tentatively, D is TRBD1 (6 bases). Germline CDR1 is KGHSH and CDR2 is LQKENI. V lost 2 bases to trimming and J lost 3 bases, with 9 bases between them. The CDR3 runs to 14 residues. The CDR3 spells CASSPRQGTDTQYF. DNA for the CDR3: TGTGCCAGCTCACCAAGGCAGGGGACAGATACGCAGTATTTT.

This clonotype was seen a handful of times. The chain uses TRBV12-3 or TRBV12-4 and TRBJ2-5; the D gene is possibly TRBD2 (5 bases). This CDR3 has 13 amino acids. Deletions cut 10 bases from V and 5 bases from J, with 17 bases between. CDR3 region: CATQDGVGETQYF. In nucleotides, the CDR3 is TGTGCCACCCAAGACGGGGTTGGGGAGACCCAGTACTTC.

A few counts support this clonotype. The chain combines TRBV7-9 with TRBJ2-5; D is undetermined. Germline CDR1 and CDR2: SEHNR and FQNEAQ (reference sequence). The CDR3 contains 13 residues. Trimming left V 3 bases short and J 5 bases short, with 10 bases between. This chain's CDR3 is CASSFSGAETQYF. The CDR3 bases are TGTGCCAGCAGCTTTTCGGGTGCGGAGACCCAGTACTTC.

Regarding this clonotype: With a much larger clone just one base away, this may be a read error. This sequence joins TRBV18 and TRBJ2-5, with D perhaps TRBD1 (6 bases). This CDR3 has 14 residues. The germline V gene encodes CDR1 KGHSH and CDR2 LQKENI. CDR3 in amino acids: CDSSPDRSRGTQYF. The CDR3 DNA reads TGTGACAGCTCACCTGACAGGTCGAGGGGGACCCAGTACTTC.

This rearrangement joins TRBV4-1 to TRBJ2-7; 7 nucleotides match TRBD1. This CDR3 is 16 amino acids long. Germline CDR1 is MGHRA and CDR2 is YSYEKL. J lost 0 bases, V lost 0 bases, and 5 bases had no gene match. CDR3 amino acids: CASSQDWTGSSYEQYF. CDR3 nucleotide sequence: TGCGCCAGCAGCCAAGACTGGACAGGAAGCTCCTACGAGCAGTACTTC.

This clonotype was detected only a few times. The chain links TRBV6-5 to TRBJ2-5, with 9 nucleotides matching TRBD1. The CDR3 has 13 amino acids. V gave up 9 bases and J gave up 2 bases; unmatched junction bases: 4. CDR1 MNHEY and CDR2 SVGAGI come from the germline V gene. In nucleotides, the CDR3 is TGTGCCAGGGGGACAGGGAGGCAAGAGACCCAGTACTTC. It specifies CARGTGRQETQYF.

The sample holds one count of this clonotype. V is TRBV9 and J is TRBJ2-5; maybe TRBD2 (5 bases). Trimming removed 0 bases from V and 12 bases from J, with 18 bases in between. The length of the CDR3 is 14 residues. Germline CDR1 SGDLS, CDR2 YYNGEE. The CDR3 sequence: CASSVDQVGGPKYF. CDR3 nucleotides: TGTGCCAGCAGCGTAGACCAGGTGGGCGGGCCCAAGTACTTC.

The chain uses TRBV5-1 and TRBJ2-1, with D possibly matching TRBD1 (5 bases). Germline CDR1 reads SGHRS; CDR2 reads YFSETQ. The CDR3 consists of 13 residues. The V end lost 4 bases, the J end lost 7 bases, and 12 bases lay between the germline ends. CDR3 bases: TGCGCCAGCAGCAGGGCAGGGTGGAATGAGCAGTTCTTC. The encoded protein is CASSRAGWNEQFF.